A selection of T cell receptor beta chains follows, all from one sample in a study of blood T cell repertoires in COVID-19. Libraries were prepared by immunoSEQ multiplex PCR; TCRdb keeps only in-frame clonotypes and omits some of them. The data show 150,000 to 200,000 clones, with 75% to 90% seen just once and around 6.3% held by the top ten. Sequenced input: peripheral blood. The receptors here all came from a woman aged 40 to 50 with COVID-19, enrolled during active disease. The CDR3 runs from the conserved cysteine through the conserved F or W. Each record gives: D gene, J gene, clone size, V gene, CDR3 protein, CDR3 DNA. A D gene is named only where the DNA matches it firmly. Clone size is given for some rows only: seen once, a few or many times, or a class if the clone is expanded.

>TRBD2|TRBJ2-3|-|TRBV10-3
CAISVASGSDTQYF
TGTGCCATCAGTGTTGCTAGCGGGAGTGATACGCAGTATTTT
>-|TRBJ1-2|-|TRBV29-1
CSAGQGNYGYTF
TGCAGCGCCGGGCAGGGGAACTATGGCTACACCTTC
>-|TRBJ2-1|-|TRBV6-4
CASRGESFGEQFF
TGTGCCAGCAGGGGAGAGTCCTTCGGTGAGCAGTTCTTC
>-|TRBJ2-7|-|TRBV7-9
CASSPLGHEQYF
TGTGCCAGCAGCCCCCTGGGGCACGAGCAGTACTTC
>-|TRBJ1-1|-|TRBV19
CASSNNKNTEAFF
TGTGCCAGTAGTAATAACAAGAACACTGAAGCTTTCTTT
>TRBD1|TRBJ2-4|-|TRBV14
CASSSQGNIQYF
TGTGCCAGCAGCTCACAGGGGAACATTCAGTACTTC
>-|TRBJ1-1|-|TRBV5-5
CASSIGTSLLWNTEAFF
TGTGCCAGCAGCATAGGGACATCCCTACTCTGGAACACTGAAGCTTTCTTT
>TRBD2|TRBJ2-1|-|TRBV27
CASSLASGGDNEQFF
TGTGCCAGCAGTTTGGCTAGCGGGGGCGACAATGAGCAGTTCTTC
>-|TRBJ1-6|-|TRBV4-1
CASSQRGSGSPLHF
TGCGCCAGCAGCCAAAGGGGGTCGGGTTCACCCCTCCACTTT
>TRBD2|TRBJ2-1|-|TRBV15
CATSRDPLAGLTPGNEQFF
TGTGCCACCAGCAGAGATCCACTAGCGGGCCTAACCCCGGGAAATGAGCAGTTCTTC
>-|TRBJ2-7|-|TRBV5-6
CASSSLGLTYEQYF
TGTGCCAGCAGCTCTTTAGGACTGACCTACGAGCAGTACTTC
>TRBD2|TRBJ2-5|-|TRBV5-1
CASSAGTSGGETQYF
TGCGCCAGCAGCGCCGGGACTAGCGGAGGAGAGACCCAGTACTTC
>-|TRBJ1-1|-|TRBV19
CASSISRGLLNTEAFF
TGTGCCAGTAGTATATCCCGTGGGCTGTTGAACACTGAAGCTTTCTTT
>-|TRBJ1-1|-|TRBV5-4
CASSIEMNTEAFF
TGTGCCAGCAGTATCGAGATGAACACTGAAGCTTTCTTT
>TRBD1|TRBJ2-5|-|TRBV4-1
CASSQEGTGGKETQYF
TGCGCCAGCAGCCAAGAGGGGACAGGGGGCAAGGAGACCCAGTACTTC
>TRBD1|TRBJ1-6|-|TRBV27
CASSIQGGNSPLHF
TGTGCCAGCAGTATTCAGGGGGGTAATTCACCCCTCCACTTT
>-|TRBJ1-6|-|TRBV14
CASSQDYYNSPLHF
TGTGCCAGCAGCCAAGATTACTATAATTCACCCCTCCACTTT
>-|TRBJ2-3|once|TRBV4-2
CASSQDQLTQYF
TGTGCCAGCAGCCAAGATCAACTTACGCAGTATTTT
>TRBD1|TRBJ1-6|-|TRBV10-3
CAISRQGDNSPLHF
TGTGCCATCAGTCGACAGGGGGATAATTCACCCCTCCACTTT
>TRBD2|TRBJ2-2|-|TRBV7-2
CASSYSGGFTGELFF
TGTGCCAGCAGCTATAGCGGGGGATTCACCGGGGAGCTGTTTTTT
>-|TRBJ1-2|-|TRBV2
CASSERREDYGYTF
TGTGCCAGCAGTGAAAGAAGGGAGGACTATGGCTACACCTTC
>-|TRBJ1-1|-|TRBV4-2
CASSVGGNTEAFF
TGTGCCAGCAGCGTGGGAGGAAACACTGAAGCTTTCTTT
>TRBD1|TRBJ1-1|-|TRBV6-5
CASSSGQGAKAFF
TGTGCCAGCAGTTCTGGACAGGGGGCGAAAGCTTTCTTT
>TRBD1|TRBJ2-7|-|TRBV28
CASSRDRVTEQYF
TGTGCCAGCAGTCGGGACAGGGTAACCGAGCAGTACTTC
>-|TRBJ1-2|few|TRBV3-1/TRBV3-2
CASSRQMLYGYTF
TGTGCCAGCAGCCGACAGATGCTCTATGGCTACACCTTC
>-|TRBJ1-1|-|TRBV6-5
CASYRRDEAFF
TGTGCCAGCTATCGTCGAGATGAAGCTTTCTTT
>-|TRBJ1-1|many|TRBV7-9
CASSRTGGIVRAFF
TGTGCCAGCAGCCGAACGGGGGGTATAGTACGAGCTTTCTTT
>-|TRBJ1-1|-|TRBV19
CASTLGRGSTEAFF
TGTGCCAGTACCCTCGGGCGTGGGAGCACTGAAGCTTTCTTT
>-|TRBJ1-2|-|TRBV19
CASSFLQGNYGYTF
TGTGCCAGTAGTTTTCTACAGGGTAACTATGGCTACACCTTC
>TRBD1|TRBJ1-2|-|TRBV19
CASNPTGGYGYTF
TGTGCCAGTAATCCGACAGGGGGGTATGGCTACACCTTC
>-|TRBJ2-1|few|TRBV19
CASSPIGTPYNEQFF
TGTGCCAGTAGTCCTATCGGGACACCCTACAATGAGCAGTTCTTC
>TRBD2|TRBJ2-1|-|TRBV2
CASTGTSNTYNEQFF
TGTGCCAGCACCGGGACTAGCAACACCTACAATGAGCAGTTCTTC
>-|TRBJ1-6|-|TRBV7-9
CASSLSGDSPLHF
TGTGCCAGCAGCTTGAGCGGGGATTCACCCCTCCACTTT
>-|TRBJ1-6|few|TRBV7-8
CASSSTSRGSNSPLHF
TGTGCCAGCAGCTCGACAAGCAGGGGTAGTAATTCACCCCTCCACTTT
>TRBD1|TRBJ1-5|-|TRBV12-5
CASGFDVTGEQPQHF
TGTGCTAGTGGTTTTGACGTGACAGGGGAGCAGCCCCAGCATTTT
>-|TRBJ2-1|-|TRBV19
CASSFGSYNEQFF
TGTGCCTCTTCCTTCGGCTCCTACAATGAGCAGTTCTTC
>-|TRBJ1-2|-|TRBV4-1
CASSQGAGTIIDTF
TGCGCCAGCAGCCAGGGGGCCGGGACCATCATCGACACCTTC
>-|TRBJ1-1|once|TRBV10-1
CASSPRVGVTEAFF
TGCGCCAGCAGCCCAAGGGTAGGGGTCACTGAAGCTTTCTTT
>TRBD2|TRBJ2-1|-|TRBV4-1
CASSQVRGSINNEQFF
TGCGCCAGCAGCCAAGTGCGCGGGAGTATAAACAATGAGCAGTTCTTC
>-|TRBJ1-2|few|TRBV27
CATSRPGAYGYTF
TGTGCCACCTCTCGCCCGGGTGCCTATGGCTACACCTTC
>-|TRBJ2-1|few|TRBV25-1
CASSESAGATFREQFF
TGTGCCAGCAGTGAATCGGCGGGCGCTACCTTTCGTGAGCAGTTCTTC
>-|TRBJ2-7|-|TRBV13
CASSFVREQYF
TGTGCCAGCAGCTTTGTCCGCGAGCAGTACTTC
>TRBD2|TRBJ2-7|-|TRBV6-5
CASSYSAGGLEQYF
TGTGCCAGCAGTTACTCCGCGGGAGGTCTCGAGCAGTACTTC
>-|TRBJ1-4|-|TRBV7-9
CASSLYSPNNEKLFF
TGTGCCAGCAGCTTATACAGCCCTAATAATGAAAAACTGTTTTTT
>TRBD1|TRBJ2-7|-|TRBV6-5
CASSGTGYAYEQYF
TGTGCCAGCAGCGGGACAGGGTACGCCTACGAGCAGTACTTC